Shown below are 10 T cell receptor beta chains from a single sample sequenced in a study of cytomegalovirus exposure and HLA in healthy donors. PCR employed 60 Vbeta and 13 Jbeta primers. Assay used: immunoSEQ multiplex PCR; TCRdb lists only in-frame clones, some missing. The sample records fewer than 200,000 clones, roughly 65% being singletons. Sequenced input: PBMCs. These receptors were collected from a woman under 30 in good health and CMV-seropositive.

The rearrangement joins TRBV15 to TRBJ2-5; the D gene is possibly TRBD2 (6 bases). The J call may be wrong; the DNA end is better matched by TRBJ2-7. The CDR3 runs 15 residues. Germline CDR1 LNHNV, CDR2 YYDKDF (reference sequence). CDR3 coding DNA: TGTGCCACCAGCAGTGGCCAGCGGGTATCCTACGAGCAGTACTTC. Encoded protein: CATSSGQRVSYEQYF.

In this sample, this clone turned up a few times. The chain joins TRBV10-3 to TRBJ1-5; TRBD1 matches 8 bases. Trimming at V came to 5 bases and at J to 11 bases, leaving 8 bases not matched to a gene. Germline values: CDR1 ENHRY, CDR2 SYGVKD. The CDR3 covers 13 residues. CDR3 protein: CAISTGGPVAQHF. The DNA of the CDR3 is TGTGCCATCAGTACAGGGGGGCCTGTGGCCCAGCATTTT.

The chain carries TRBV7-2 and TRBJ2-7; D possibly corresponds to TRBD2 (6 bases). CDR1 is SGHTA, CDR2 FQGNSA, per germline. This CDR3 spans 13 amino acids. Trimming pared 6 bases from V and 7 bases from J, leaving 16 bases between. Here the CDR3 reads CASRPGLQGEQYF. The CDR3 DNA reads as TGTGCCAGCAGGCCGGGACTCCAAGGGGAGCAGTACTTC.

This CDR3 is CASSPGTAYEQYF. The CDR3 coding sequence is TGTGCCAGCAGTCCCGGGACAGCCTACGAGCAGTACTTC. This chain links TRBV5-6 with TRBJ2-7, with 7 bases aligning to TRBD1. Trimming removed 5 bases from V and 2 bases from J; junction bases left unmatched: 4. CDR1 and CDR2 from the germline V gene are SGHDT and YYEEEE. The CDR3 contains 13 residues.

CDR3 in amino acids: CAWSERGGGTDTQYF. The CDR3 DNA sequence: TGTGCCTGGAGTGAGCGGGGGGGCGGCACAGATACGCAGTATTTT. This chain uses TRBV30 with TRBJ2-3; 10 nucleotides line up with TRBD2. CDR1 and CDR2 from the germline V gene are GTSNPN and SVGIG (reference sequence). The CDR3 extends over 15 amino acids. V shed 1 base and J 1 base; nucleotides not matched to a gene: 2. The full variable domain, completed using reference TRBV30 and TRBJ2-3, is SQTIHQWPATLVQPVGSPLSLECTVEGTSNPNLYWYRQAAGRGLQLLFYSVGIGQISSEVPQNLSASRPQDRQFILSSKKLLLSDSGFYLCAWSERGGGTDTQYFGPGTRLTVL.

The table lists this clone with a few counts. The chain couples TRBV2 to TRBJ2-3, with a tentative D call TRBD2 (6 bases). The CDR3 totals 15 residues. Trimming pared 0 bases from V and 4 bases from J, leaving 11 bases between. The germline V gene has CDR1 SNHLY and CDR2 FYNNEI. The CDR3 here is CASSEARGGADTQYF. The CDR3, as DNA: TGTGCCAGCAGTGAAGCGCGGGGTGGCGCAGATACGCAGTATTTT.

The DNA for the CDR3 is TGCGCCAGAGGCCCGGGTCCATTTAGCTCCTACGAGCAGTACTTC. Amino acids: CARGPGPFSSYEQYF. The chain couples TRBV10-2 to TRBJ2-7; D gene uncertain. Looked up from germline, CDR1 is WSHSY and CDR2 is SAAADI. The CDR3 is made up of 15 amino acids. V gave up 9 bases and J gave up 0 bases, with 18 bases separating them.

This clone was detected a few times. The chain employs TRBV5-4 and TRBJ1-5; tentatively, D is TRBD1 (6 bases). Trimming left V 7 bases short and J 9 bases short, with 20 bases between. The CDR3 has 14 amino acids. Germline assignment: CDR1 SGHNT and CDR2 YYREEE (reference sequence). CDR3 nucleotides: TGTGCCAGCCCACCAAACAGGGAAGGCCGGCCCCAGCATTTT. Translation: CASPPNREGRPQHF.

The chain has TRBV7-8 and TRBJ1-2, with 8 bases lining up with TRBD1. The junction had 10 bases not matched to a gene; V was cut back by 5 bases and J by 5 bases. The CDR3 length is 15 residues. Germline V gene sequence: CDR1 SGHVS, CDR2 FQNEAQ. The chain's CDR3 is CASSPQGGGQYGYTF. In DNA form, the CDR3 reads TGTGCCAGCAGCCCACAGGGGGGGGGTCAGTATGGCTACACCTTC.

The gene calls are TRBV2 and TRBJ2-3; 9 bases map to TRBD2. CDR3 size: 17 residues. Germline-derived CDR1 and CDR2 are SNHLY and FYNNEI. Unmatched junction bases numbered 15, after V lost 6 bases and J lost 5 bases. In DNA form, the CDR3 reads TGTGCCAGCAGGACTTTTAGCGCGGGAGGGCGAGTAGATACGCAGTATTTT. Translation: CASRTFSAGGRVDTQYF.